Following are 20 T cell receptor beta chains from one sample sequenced in a study of OX40 agonist ivuxolimab in advanced cancers. The method was immunoSEQ multiplex PCR; TCRdb's version includes in-frame clones alone and lacks a portion of them. The table has approximately 50,000 clones, over 80% seen once; the top ten hold 12%. This specimen consisted of CD4+ or CD8+ T cells sorted from blood, obtained in a trial of the OX40 agonist ivuxolimab. The receptors shown here come from an adult with an advanced solid tumor such as melanoma, head and neck, liver or kidney cancer.

This CDR3 reads CASSPGRGEADTQYF. In nucleotides, the CDR3 is TGTGCCAGCTCACCGGGGAGGGGAGAAGCAGATACGCAGTATTTT. The chain is built from TRBV18 and TRBJ2-3; 7 positions agree with TRBD2. V shed 3 bases, J shed 4 bases, and the junction held 7 bases outside the gene matches. Germline V gives CDR1 KGHSH, CDR2 LQKENI. This CDR3 has 15 residues. Variable domain in full (rest from reference TRBV18 and TRBJ2-3): NAGVMQNPRHLVRRRGQEARLRCSPMKGHSHVYWYRQLPEEGLKFMVYLQKENIIDESGMPKERFSAEFPKEGPSILRIQQVVRGDSAAYFCASSPGRGEADTQYFGPGTRLTVL.

The chain uses TRBV4-2 and TRBJ2-2; 11 nucleotides line up with TRBD2. V shed 0 bases and J 0 bases; nucleotides not matched to a gene: 15. CDR1 is LGHNA, CDR2 YNFKEQ, per germline. This CDR3 has 22 residues. CDR3 sequence: CASSQEPILAGVSLANTGELFF. In DNA, the CDR3 is TGTGCCAGCAGCCAAGAGCCCATACTAGCGGGGGTCTCCCTGGCGAACACCGGGGAGCTGTTTTTT.

This rearrangement joins TRBV30 to TRBJ2-7, with unresolved D. The V end was cut by 1 base, the J end by 2 bases, with 3 bases between. The CDR3 covers 11 residues. Germline assignment: CDR1 GTSNPN and CDR2 SVGIG (reference sequence). The CDR3 DNA sequence: TGTGCCTGGAGTGGGGCCTACGAGCAGTACTTC. Its protein is CAWSGAYEQYF. The entire variable domain, with the rest obtained from reference TRBV30 and TRBJ2-7, is as follows: SQTIHQWPATLVQPVGSPLSLECTVEGTSNPNLYWYRQAAGRGLQLLFYSVGIGQISSEVPQNLSASRPQDRQFILSSKKLLLSDSGFYLCAWSGAYEQYFGPGTRLTVT.

The chain carries TRBV10-3 and TRBJ1-2; no clear D gene. Trimming stripped 5 bases from V and 7 bases from J, with 8 bases between. The CDR3 contains 11 residues. Germline values: CDR1 ENHRY, CDR2 SYGVKD. Here the CDR3 reads CAISSGVGYTF. In nucleotides, the CDR3 is TGTGCCATCAGTTCTGGGGTTGGCTACACCTTC.

The sample holds a few counts of this clone. The chain links TRBV27 to TRBJ2-4, with D unclear. Trimming removed 1 base from V and 0 bases from J, with 10 bases in between. Germline V CDR1 and CDR2: MNHEY, SMNVEV (reference sequence). The CDR3 has 16 residues. The CDR3 region is CASSLYLGEAKNIQYF. The CDR3 DNA reads TGTGCCAGCAGTTTATACTTGGGCGAAGCCAAAAACATTCAGTACTTC.

The chain is built from TRBV5-1 and TRBJ2-2; 9 nucleotides match TRBD2. The CDR3 has 15 residues. Losses at the gene ends were 0 bases for V and 6 bases for J; bases not matched to a gene: 3. Per germline, CDR1 SGHRS and CDR2 YFSETQ. The CDR3 protein is CASSLDGGGAGELFF. The DNA for the CDR3 is TGCGCCAGCAGCTTGGATGGCGGGGGGGCCGGGGAGCTGTTTTTT.

This rearrangement joins TRBV9 to TRBJ1-1; D not certain. V lost 0 bases, J lost 0 bases, and 3 bases lay in between. The CDR3 is 13 residues long. In germline, CDR1 is SGDLS, CDR2 YYNGEE. CDR3 bases: TGTGCCAGCAGCGTAGATCTGAACACTGAAGCTTTCTTT. This encodes CASSVDLNTEAFF. Full variable domain (rest looked up from reference TRBV9 and TRBJ1-1): DSGVTQTPKHLITATGQRVTLRCSPRSGDLSVYWYQQSLDQGLQFLIQYYNGEERAKGNILERFSAQQFPDLHSELNLSSLELGDSALYFCASSVDLNTEAFFGQGTRLTVV.

The J gene is TRBJ1-6, the V gene TRBV25-1; D is perhaps TRBD1 (5 bases). From germline, CDR1 is MGHDK and CDR2 SYGVNS. The CDR3 consists of 18 residues. The V gene lost 7 bases and the J gene lost 3 bases, with 22 bases spanning the gap. The CDR3 DNA reads as TGTGCCAGCATAAACAGGATACAAGTGGAGGGCTATAATTCACCCCTCCACTTT. Protein product: CASINRIQVEGYNSPLHF. The full variable domain, completed using reference TRBV25-1 and TRBJ1-6, is EADIYQTPRYLVIGTGKKITLECSQTMGHDKMYWYQQDPGMELHLIHYSYGVNSTEKGDLSSESTVSRIRTEHFPLTLESARPSHTSQYLCASINRIQVEGYNSPLHFGNGTRLTVT.

This chain joins TRBV27 and TRBJ2-1, with a weak D call TRBD1 (6 bases). Germline V gene sequence: CDR1 MNHEY, CDR2 SMNVEV (reference sequence). V lost 6 bases, J lost 2 bases, and 11 bases lay in between. The CDR3 loop spans 14 amino acids. The CDR3 sequence is CASRGQDAYNEQFF. CDR3 nucleotide sequence: TGTGCCAGCAGGGGACAAGACGCCTACAATGAGCAGTTCTTC.

The chain recombines TRBV7-2 with TRBJ2-2; tentatively, D is TRBD1 or TRBD2 (7 bases each). This CDR3 has 16 amino acids. V shed 5 bases and J shed 3 bases, with 16 bases lying between them. Germline V gives CDR1 SGHTA, CDR2 FQGNSA. CDR3 sequence: CASSKWAGGDTGELFF. CDR3 nucleotides: TGTGCCAGCAGCAAATGGGCAGGGGGGGACACCGGGGAGCTGTTTTTT.

This sequence joins TRBV6-1 and TRBJ1-5; 7 bases agree with TRBD1. Germline values: CDR1 MNHNS, CDR2 SASEGT. Trimming at V came to 4 bases and at J to 0 bases, leaving 9 bases not matched to a gene. The CDR3 length is 17 residues. For the CDR3, the DNA is TGTGCCAGCAGTGTGACAGGGCCTATATATAGCAATCAGCCCCAGCATTTT. Its protein is CASSVTGPIYSNQPQHF.

The chain is built from TRBV7-9 and TRBJ2-2; TRBD2 agrees at 13 bases. This CDR3 spans 18 amino acids. Germline trimming cut 5 bases from V and 5 bases from J; bases unmatched to any gene: 11. Germline CDR1 is SEHNR and CDR2 is FQNEAQ (reference sequence). The CDR3 nucleotides read TGTGCCAGCAGCCCCCCGGGACTAGCGGGAATGAGTACCGGGGAGCTGTTTTTT. This sequence encodes CASSPPGLAGMSTGELFF.

This sequence joins TRBV30 and TRBJ2-7, with D hard to call. The V end lost 1 base, the J end lost 1 base, and 5 bases lay between the germline ends. Germline CDR1 is GTSNPN and CDR2 is SVGIG (reference sequence). This CDR3 contains 12 residues. In DNA, the CDR3 is TGTGCCTGGAGTGATGGGTCCTACGAGCAGTACTTC. It yields the protein CAWSDGSYEQYF.

The chain uses TRBV13 and TRBJ2-7; TRBD2 is a possible D gene (7 bases). Germline V CDR1 and CDR2: PRHDT, FYEKMQ (reference sequence). Trimming shortened V by 4 bases and J by 4 bases, and 20 bases separated the two germline ends. CDR3 length: 16 residues. DNA of the CDR3: TGTGCCAGCAGCTGGGAGGGACTGGGGGGCGGTTACGAGCAGTACTTC. It encodes CASSWEGLGGGYEQYF.

J is TRBJ1-2 and V is TRBV19; 7 nucleotides agree with TRBD1. Germline lookup yields CDR1 LNHDA and CDR2 SQIVND (reference sequence). The CDR3 sequence is 14 residues long. V was pared by 9 bases and J by 5 bases, with 12 bases of the junction left unmatched. This CDR3 reads CASTKGAGMYGYTF. In DNA form, the CDR3 reads TGTGCCAGCACCAAGGGGGCTGGAATGTATGGCTACACCTTC.

A single count supports this clone. V usage is TRBV2 and J usage is TRBJ1-1; D is possibly TRBD1 (6 bases). V lost 8 bases, J lost 0 bases, and 10 bases lay in between. Germline V gene data show CDR1 as SNHLY and CDR2 as FYNNEI. This CDR3 region has 13 residues. CDR3 nucleotides: TGTGCCAGCGCAGGGGACATGAACACTGAAGCTTTCTTT. Residues: CASAGDMNTEAFF.

The CDR3 here is CASSIGTGGTDTQYF. The CDR3 bases are TGTGCCAGTAGTATCGGCACTGGGGGGACAGATACGCAGTATTTT. V and J are TRBV19 and TRBJ2-3, with a tentative D call TRBD2 (6 bases). V lost 3 bases and J 3 bases, leaving 13 bases between the germline ends. Germline V gene data show CDR1 as LNHDA and CDR2 as SQIVND (reference sequence). This CDR3 contains 15 residues.

This clone was counted only a few times. V usage is TRBV5-4 and J usage is TRBJ1-2; 10 bases line up with TRBD1. The CDR3 has 16 amino acids. After removal of 4 bases from V and 4 bases from J, the junction contained 10 bases not matched to a gene. CDR1 SGHNT and CDR2 YYREEE come from the germline V gene (reference sequence). The CDR3 reads CASSDRDRGAAYGYTF. For the CDR3, the DNA is TGTGCCAGCAGCGACCGGGACAGGGGAGCGGCCTATGGCTACACCTTC.

The chain is built from TRBV28 and TRBJ1-6; D is possibly TRBD1 (5 bases). CDR1 and CDR2 from the germline V gene are MDHEN and SYDVKM. The CDR3 runs 14 residues. The ends were cut back, 4 bases at V and 9 bases at J, with 13 bases in the middle. CDR3 in DNA: TGTGCCAGCAGTTACACGGGGGATTTTTCACCCCTCCACTTT. Amino acid sequence: CASSYTGDFSPLHF.

The chain employs TRBV7-6 and TRBJ2-5; D call uncertain. Looked up from germline, CDR1 is SGHVS and CDR2 is FNYEAQ. This CDR3 is 15 amino acids long. V was trimmed by 0 bases and J by 5 bases, leaving 13 bases between them. For the CDR3, the DNA is TGTGCCAGCAGCTTAGCGCCGAAGGGTGGCGAGACCCAGTACTTC. This sequence encodes CASSLAPKGGETQYF.